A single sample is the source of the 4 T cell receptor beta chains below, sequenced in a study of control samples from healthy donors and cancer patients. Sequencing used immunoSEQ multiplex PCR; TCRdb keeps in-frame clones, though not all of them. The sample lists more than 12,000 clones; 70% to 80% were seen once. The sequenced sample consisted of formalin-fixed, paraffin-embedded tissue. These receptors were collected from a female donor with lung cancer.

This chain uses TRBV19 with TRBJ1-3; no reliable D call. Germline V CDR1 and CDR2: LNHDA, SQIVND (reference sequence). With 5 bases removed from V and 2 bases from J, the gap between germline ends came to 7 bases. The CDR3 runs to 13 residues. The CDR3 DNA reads TGTGCCAGTAGTTCGGCGGCTGGAAACACCATATATTTT. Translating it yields CASSSAAGNTIYF.

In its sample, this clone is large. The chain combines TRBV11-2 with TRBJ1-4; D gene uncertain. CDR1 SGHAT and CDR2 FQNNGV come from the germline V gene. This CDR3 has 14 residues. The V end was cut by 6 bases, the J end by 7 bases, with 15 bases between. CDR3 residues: CASSSDLYGEKLFF. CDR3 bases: TGTGCCAGCAGTTCCGACCTGTATGGTGAAAAACTGTTTTTT.

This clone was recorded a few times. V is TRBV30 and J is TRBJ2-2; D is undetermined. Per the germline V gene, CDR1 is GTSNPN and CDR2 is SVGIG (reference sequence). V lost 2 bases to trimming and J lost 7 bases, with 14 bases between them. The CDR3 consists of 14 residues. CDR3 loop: CAWSFGQIGGELFF. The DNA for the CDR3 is TGTGCCTGGAGTTTTGGCCAAATTGGCGGGGAGCTGTTTTTT.

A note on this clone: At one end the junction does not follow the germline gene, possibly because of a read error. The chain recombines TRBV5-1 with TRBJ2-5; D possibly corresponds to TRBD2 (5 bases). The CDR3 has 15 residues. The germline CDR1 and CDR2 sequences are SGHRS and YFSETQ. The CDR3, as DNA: TGCGTCAGCAGCTTGGGATCGGGGTACCAAGAGACCCAGTACTTC. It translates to CVSSLGSGYQETQYF.